This T cell receptor (beta chain) came from a study of cytotoxic CD8 clonotypes in ibrutinib-treated CLL. V gave up 2 bases and J gave up 7 bases, with 11 bases separating them. This CDR3 is built from 13 residues. The germline CDR1 and CDR2 sequences are MNHNY and SVGAGI (reference sequence). The table came from immunoSEQ multiplex PCR; TCRdb's copy has only in-frame clones and leaves some out. Here the sample spans about 85,000 clones, 79% being singletons. The material sequenced was PBMCs, taken after 12 months of ibrutinib treatment. The source of this sequence is a human donor with chronic lymphocytic leukemia. The chain couples TRBV6-6 to TRBJ1-1; D perhaps matches TRBD1 (6 bases). CDR3 protein: CASSYPGGGEAFF. The CDR3 DNA reads TGTGCCAGCAGTTACCCCGGAGGGGGTGAAGCTTTCTTT.